Listed below are T cell receptor beta chains from one sample, sequenced in a study of OX40 agonist ivuxolimab in advanced cancers. Sequencing used immunoSEQ multiplex PCR; TCRdb keeps in-frame clones, though not all of them. The table includes tens of thousands of clones, around nine tenths detected once. This specimen consisted of CD4+ or CD8+ T cells sorted from blood, obtained in a trial of the OX40 agonist ivuxolimab. Every receptor here comes from an adult with an advanced solid tumor such as melanoma, head and neck, liver or kidney cancer. Each CDR3 is given with its conserved first and last residue. A D gene is named only where the DNA matches it firmly. Size values are once, few and many counts, or a class for expanded clones, and some rows have none.

CDR3 DNA | CDR3 protein | clone size | D gene | J gene | V gene
TGTGCCAGCAGCTCCGCAGTGAACACTGAAGCTTTCTTT | CASSSAVNTEAFF | . | . | TRBJ1-1 | TRBV7-3
TGTGCCAGCAGTTTTCGGACCTTCTCAAAACTGTTTTTT | CASSFRTFSKLFF | . | . | TRBJ1-4 | TRBV27
TGTGCCAGCAGTTCGCGGGAGGGCCAGGGGGAGCAGTTCTTC | CASSSREGQGEQFF | . | TRBD2 | TRBJ2-1 | TRBV7-8
TGTGCCAGCAGTGCCGGGGTACTTGGGGCTTTCTTT | CASSAGVLGAFF | . | . | TRBJ1-1 | TRBV2
TGTGCCAGCAGCTTAAGTTCTATGGGGGATACGCAGTATTTT | CASSLSSMGDTQYF | . | . | TRBJ2-3 | TRBV7-3
TGTGCCAGCAGTCCCACCCGGGACTTCTATGGCTACACCTTC | CASSPTRDFYGYTF | . | . | TRBJ1-2 | TRBV27
TGTGCCAGCAGCCGGGACAGGGTCACAGATACGCAGTATTTT | CASSRDRVTDTQYF | once | TRBD1 | TRBJ2-3 | TRBV28
TGTGCCAGCAGACTAGCGGGATCAACCAATGAGCAGTTCTTC | CASRLAGSTNEQFF | once | TRBD2 | TRBJ2-1 | TRBV7-6
TGTGCCAGCAGGACAGGGGTCCTTCAGCCCCAGCATTTT | CASRTGVLQPQHF | . | TRBD1 | TRBJ1-5 | TRBV28
TGTGCCAGCCGTAGGGCAGGGGGCGTGGATTATGAGCAGTTCTTC | CASRRAGGVDYEQFF | . | TRBD1 | TRBJ2-1 | TRBV5-6
TGTGCCAGCAGTACTGGAAGTCTAGCGGGCTCCTACAATGAGCAGTTCTTC | CASSTGSLAGSYNEQFF | . | TRBD2 | TRBJ2-1 | TRBV2
TGTGCCATCAGTGACTCCCAGACTAGCGGGAGCACAGATACGCAGTATTTT | CAISDSQTSGSTDTQYF | . | TRBD2 | TRBJ2-3 | TRBV10-3
TGTGCCAGCTCACCAGAATCTAGCTATGGCTACACCTTC | CASSPESSYGYTF | few | . | TRBJ1-2 | TRBV18
TGTGCCAGCTCTCTCGCGAGCAATCAGCCCCAGCATTTT | CASSLASNQPQHF | . | . | TRBJ1-5 | TRBV2
TGTGCCAGCAGCTCCCGGGACAGGGAGGACGTCGAGCAGTACTTC | CASSSRDREDVEQYF | . | TRBD1 | TRBJ2-7 | TRBV11-3
TGCGCCAGCAGCCGCGGGACTAGCGGGCAAGAGACCCAGTACTTC | CASSRGTSGQETQYF | . | TRBD2 | TRBJ2-5 | TRBV5-1
TGTGCCAGCAGCCAAGCGTCTCCGGAGACCCAGTACTTC | CASSQASPETQYF | . | . | TRBJ2-5 | TRBV14
TGTGCCAGCAGCGAGGCCCCCAGAGAGCCCCAGCATTTT | CASSEAPREPQHF | once | . | TRBJ1-5 | TRBV9
TGTGCCAGCAGCTCCCCCCCCGGAGCCACAGATACGCAGTATTTT | CASSSPPGATDTQYF | . | . | TRBJ2-3 | TRBV7-2
TGTGCCTGGAGTGCTCTAGGGGTTGGGGGCTATGGCTACACCTTC | CAWSALGVGGYGYTF | few | . | TRBJ1-2 | TRBV30
TGTGCCAGTAGTCCCTCCCCTGTCGCGGGATGGAATGAGCAGTTCTTC | CASSPSPVAGWNEQFF | . | . | TRBJ2-1 | TRBV19
TGCGCCAGCAGCTCGGACAGGGACTATGGCTACACCTTC | CASSSDRDYGYTF | . | TRBD1 | TRBJ1-2 | TRBV5-1
TGTGCCAGCAGCCAGGGGCGTCCTCGGGACGAGCAGTACTTC | CASSQGRPRDEQYF | . | . | TRBJ2-7 | TRBV5-4
TGTGCCAGCTCACCTCGACAGGGGAGCACCGGGGAGCTGTTTTTT | CASSPRQGSTGELFF | . | TRBD1 | TRBJ2-2 | TRBV18
TGTGCCAGCAGCTTGACAGGGAGTCCGGGAGGCTACACCTTC | CASSLTGSPGGYTF | . | . | TRBJ1-2 | TRBV5-6
TGTGCCAGCAGCCAAGATATCGGAGGTGAAAAACTGTTTTTT | CASSQDIGGEKLFF | once | . | TRBJ1-4 | TRBV4-2
TGTGCCAGCAGGAGGGGGAGGGGCTACGAGCAGTACTTC | CASRRGRGYEQYF | few | . | TRBJ2-7 | TRBV28
TGCGCCAGCAGTTTCGGGACCTCGGGGTCTCAAGCTTTCTTT | CASSFGTSGSQAFF | . | . | TRBJ1-1 | TRBV5-1
TGTGCCAGCAGTGAGAGGCTCTACTCCTACAATGAGCAGTTCTTC | CASSERLYSYNEQFF | . | . | TRBJ2-1 | TRBV6-1
TGTGCCACCATATCAGGGGAAGGGGGATTTAGAGAGCAGTACTTC | CATISGEGGFREQYF | . | . | TRBJ2-7 | TRBV27
TGTGCCAGCGGAATTAACAAGCGGAACACCGGGGAGCTGTTTTTT | CASGINKRNTGELFF | . | . | TRBJ2-2 | TRBV2
TGTGCCAGCTCACCGGACAGGGTCGACACCGGGGAGCTGTTTTTT | CASSPDRVDTGELFF | few | TRBD1 | TRBJ2-2 | TRBV18
TGTGCCAGCAGCTTAGATCAGAGCGAGCGGCCCCAGCATTTT | CASSLDQSERPQHF | . | . | TRBJ1-5 | TRBV7-2
TGTGCCAGCAGCTTAGAGCCAGGGGGATATTATGGCTACACCTTC | CASSLEPGGYYGYTF | once | TRBD1 | TRBJ1-2 | TRBV7-6
TGTGCCACGAAATCGGGCAGGGTCATGAACACTGAAGCTTTCTTT | CATKSGRVMNTEAFF | . | . | TRBJ1-1 | TRBV2
TGTGCCATCAGTGAGTCCGTTTTGGCTGGGGCCAACGTCCTGACTTTC | CAISESVLAGANVLTF | few | . | TRBJ2-6 | TRBV10-3
TGTGCCAGCAGTGCCCTTCAGGGGTATAGCAATCAGCCCCAGCATTTT | CASSALQGYSNQPQHF | . | . | TRBJ1-5 | TRBV6-1
TGCGCCAGCAGCCCCGGATGGACAGGGGATCAGCCCCAGCATTTT | CASSPGWTGDQPQHF | . | TRBD1 | TRBJ1-5 | TRBV5-1
TGTGCCAGCAGCTTTCTCCTAGCGAGCCACGAGCAGTACTTC | CASSFLLASHEQYF | . | . | TRBJ2-7 | TRBV6-6
TGTGCCTGGGGGGGATCGACTAATGAAAAACTGTTTTTT | CAWGGSTNEKLFF | . | . | TRBJ1-4 | TRBV30